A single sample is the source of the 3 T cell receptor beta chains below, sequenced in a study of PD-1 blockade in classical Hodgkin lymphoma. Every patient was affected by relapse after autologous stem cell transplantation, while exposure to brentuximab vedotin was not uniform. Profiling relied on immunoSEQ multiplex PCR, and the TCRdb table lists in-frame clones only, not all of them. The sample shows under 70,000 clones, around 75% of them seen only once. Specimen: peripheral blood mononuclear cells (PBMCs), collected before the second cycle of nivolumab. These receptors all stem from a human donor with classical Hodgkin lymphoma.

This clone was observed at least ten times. The CDR3 is CASSQVDLWDNEQFF. CDR3 coding DNA: TGTGCCAGCAGCCAAGTGGACCTGTGGGACAATGAGCAGTTCTTC. V and J are TRBV14 and TRBJ2-1; no firm D call. V lost 1 base and J 5 bases, leaving 12 bases between the germline ends. The CDR3 covers 15 residues. The germline V gene encodes CDR1 SGHDN and CDR2 FVKESK.

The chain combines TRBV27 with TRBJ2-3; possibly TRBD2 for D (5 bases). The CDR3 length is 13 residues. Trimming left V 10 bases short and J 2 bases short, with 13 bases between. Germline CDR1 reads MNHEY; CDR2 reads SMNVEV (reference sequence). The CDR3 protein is CATAPGNTDTQYF. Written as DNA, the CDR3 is TGTGCCACCGCTCCCGGGAACACAGATACGCAGTATTTT.

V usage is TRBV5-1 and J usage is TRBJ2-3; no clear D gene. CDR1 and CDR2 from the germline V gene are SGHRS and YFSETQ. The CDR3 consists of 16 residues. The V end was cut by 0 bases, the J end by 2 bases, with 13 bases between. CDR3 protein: CASSLGASSFTDTQYF. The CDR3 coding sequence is TGCGCCAGCAGCTTGGGGGCAAGCTCATTCACAGATACGCAGTATTTT.